Here is one TCR beta chain with its context. This entry belongs to a study of blood T cell repertoires in COVID-19. Background on the study: PBMCs, B-cell-depleted T cells, or T cells provided the cDNA or gDNA that made up the material.

The CDR3 totals 18 residues. CDR1 and CDR2 (germline): SGHNT, YYREEE (reference sequence). V lost 5 bases, J lost 4 bases, and 18 bases stayed unmatched. Data came from immunoSEQ multiplex PCR; TCRdb stores just in-frame clones and leaves some out. The sample includes about 27,000 clones, 85% to 90% of them seen just once. This rearrangement joins TRBV5-4 to TRBJ1-1, with 9 bases that match TRBD1. The receptor's source is a man between 70 and 80 years old with active COVID-19. Material: peripheral blood. CDR3 loop: CASRPGGGQGSWGTEAFF. CDR3 nucleotides: TGTGCCAGCAGACCCGGTGGGGGACAGGGCTCATGGGGCACTGAAGCTTTCTTT.